The clone carrying this T cell receptor (beta chain) came up a few times. Distinct nucleotide sequences in the sample also encode this CDR3. The sample belongs to a study of beta chain features in type 1 diabetes. The CDR3 extends over 14 amino acids. Trimming cost V 5 bases and J 2 bases; bases outside gene matches: 4. CDR1 LNHDA and CDR2 SQIVND come from the germline V gene (reference sequence). Expressed TCRB transcripts were sequenced, since all the RNA that had been isolated was reverse transcribed. Generated by immunoSEQ multiplex PCR, the TCRdb table keeps only in-frame clones and is missing some. The data contain around 340,000 clones, less than 9.5% of them singletons.

The V and J genes are TRBV19 and TRBJ2-3, with 7 bases aligning to TRBD1. This TCR was recovered from a woman aged 18-29 years in good health. The specimen sequenced was central memory CD4+ T cells from blood. This CDR3 reads CASSRQGPTDTQYF. The CDR3 nucleotides are TGTGCCAGTAGTCGACAGGGACCCACAGATACGCAGTATTTT.